This T cell receptor (beta chain) is drawn from a study of CD8 T cells in Susac syndrome (dated by TCRdb to about 2019). About the full investigation: The study used repertoire sequencing to test whether antigen drove CD8+ T cell activation and differentiation in Susac syndrome. Clonality of the CD8+ T cell repertoire was compared between 11 to 12 healthy donors, approximately 14 Susac syndrome patients and 15 multiple sclerosis patients.

Peripheral blood CD8+ and CD4+ T cells from healthy donors, Susac syndrome patients and multiple sclerosis patients were profiled by high-throughput TCR beta sequencing. Treatment-naive patients with stable or active relapsing-remitting disease fulfilling revised McDonald criteria were used as multiple sclerosis controls. Bulk CD8+ and CD4+ T cells were purified by magnetic negative isolation, whereas CD8+ TEMRA cells were enriched by FACS. Blood was drawn into EDTA tubes, processed within 24 hours, and PBMCs were isolated by density gradient centrifugation. PBMCs intended for TCR sequencing were cryopreserved in liquid nitrogen and thawed later in a water bath at 37 degrees C. The sorted or isolated CD4+, CD8+ and CD8+ TEMRA cells had a purity of 90% or higher. Study-level results and caveats: The number of individuals in the TCR sequencing and HLA analysis was acknowledged as relatively small.

The germline V gene specifies MNHEY as CDR1 and SVGEGT as CDR2. Trimming at the junction amounts to 4 bases on V and 5 bases on J, and the germline ends lie 24 bases apart. The CDR3 sequence holds 17 residues, the cysteine and phenylalanine included. Only the CDR3 DNA is retained, 51 bases long and in frame from the first base. RNA was extracted with the RNeasy kit and roughly 0.45 to 1 ug was reverse transcribed using random hexamers. The immunoSEQ multiplex PCR assay, covering 54 Vbeta and 13 Jbeta segments, was used to amplify TCR beta CDR3 regions. PCR amplification bias was corrected by using a synthetic template baseline for primer optimization and computational correction. As for the original processing: Reads were annotated to V, D and J genes per IMGT and analyzed with immunoSEQ Analyzer, keeping only productive sequences. Clonality was calculated as one minus the Shannon entropy normalized by log2 of the number of productive unique sequences. Public and private clones were assessed among the 100 most prevalent clones of each patient and control. Clones were defined as Susac-specific when absent from the healthy and MS cohorts, from about 1,100 published viral clones and from other ImmuneACCESS disease sequences. TCRdb's own reprocessing of the public reads used fastp at Q25 and MiXCR and kept productive beta chains. Merged by CDR3 protein, the rows form single entries marked with the most common genes and DNA. The V and J calls reflect TCRdb's pipeline rather than the authors' work. The sample table lists about 130,000 distinct CDR3 sequences, approximately 89% of them with a count of one. The ten largest account for around 0.22% of the sample.

Turning to this clonotype: What this receptor recognizes is not known. It has no much larger one-base neighbor in the sample; base qualities were not kept.

The sequence joins TRBV6-2 or TRBV6-3 to TRBJ2-7; TRBD2 is possibly the D segment (6 matching bases). The sample consisted of CD8+ T cells from PBMCs. The sequence was obtained from a human donor with multiple sclerosis. The nucleotides read TGTGCCAGCAGTTTTTTTATGTGGAGGAGGGGAGCTGACGAGCAGTACTTC. This sequence encodes CASSFFMWRRGADEQYF.